This T cell receptor beta chain derives from a study of T cells in Graves' hyperthyroidism and ophthalmopathy. Overall study: At the time of initial diagnosis and before any treatment, peripheral blood was collected.

Regions amplified from RNA transcripts were the TCR beta CDR3 regions. Carried out on the TCR CDR3, a first-round RT-PCR used the HTBI primer set. A single record per CDR3 protein comes from TCRdb applying MiXCR to the multiplex PCR reads. The sample includes around 420,000 distinct CDR3 sequences, approximately 14% of them seen just once. Disease duration under 2 months; hyperthyroidism patients were aged 18 to 65. This clonotype was detected a few times. Its target is not known. Whole-study findings and limits: A model built on 13 V-J features separated ophthalmopathy from stable hyperthyroidism.

This TCR came from a woman between 18 and 29 years old with Graves' hyperthyroidism. The material sequenced was blood.

The CDR3 loop reads CSVPQTSGAADTQYF. For the CDR3, the DNA is TGCAGCGTCCCACAGACTAGCGGGGCGGCAGATACGCAGTATTTT. The chain combines TRBV29-1 with TRBJ2-3, with 11 positions matching TRBD2. Germline V lookup: CDR1 SQVTM, CDR2 ANQGSEA. The CDR3 length is 15 residues. Unmatched junction bases numbered 9, after V lost 6 bases and J lost 4 bases.